This TCR beta chain comes out of a study of cytomegalovirus exposure and HLA in healthy donors. Study-wide context: Roughly 85 million unique TCRs from HLA-typed donors were held in an early release of data.

The primer mix had 60 Vbeta and 13 Jbeta primers. Produced via immunoSEQ multiplex PCR; TCRdb's table is partial and in-frame only. The sample holds roughly 190,000 clones, more than 75% seen once. Study-wide results and caveats: HLA alleles were associated with roughly 15,000 TCR beta sequences in a later analysis at 0.05 false discovery rate. Rarity held for most TCR sequences, but there were some public TCRs that occurred in many donors.

Trimming cost V 8 bases and J 4 bases, with 21 bases left between them. The CDR3 contains 15 residues. Of note for this clone: The antigen is unknown.

The chain combines TRBV23-1 with TRBJ2-7; D gene uncertain. TRBV23-1 is flagged as an ORF with uncertain function. The TCR was taken from a young woman in good health and CMV-seronegative. The specimen sequenced was PBMCs. The DNA for the CDR3 is TGCGCCAGCCGGTTCAATACGTGTCCCATATACGAGCAGTACTTC. It codes for CASRFNTCPIYEQYF.